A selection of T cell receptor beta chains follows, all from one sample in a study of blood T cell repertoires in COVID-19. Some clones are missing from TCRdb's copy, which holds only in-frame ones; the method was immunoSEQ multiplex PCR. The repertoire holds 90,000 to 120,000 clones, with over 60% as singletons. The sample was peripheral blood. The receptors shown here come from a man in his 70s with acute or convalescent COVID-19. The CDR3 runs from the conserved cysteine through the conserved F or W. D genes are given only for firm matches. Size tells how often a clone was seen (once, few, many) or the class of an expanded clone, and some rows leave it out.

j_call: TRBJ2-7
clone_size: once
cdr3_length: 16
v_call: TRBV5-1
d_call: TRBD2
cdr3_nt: TGCGCCAGCAGCTTGGCCATGGCGGGAGGGCGGTACGAGCAGTACTTC
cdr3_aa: CASSLAMAGGRYEQYF

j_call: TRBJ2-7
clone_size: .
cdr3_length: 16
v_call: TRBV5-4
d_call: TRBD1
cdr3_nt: TGTGCCAGCAGCTTTGGGCCTGACAGGGATCCCTACGAGCAGTACTTC
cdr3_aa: CASSFGPDRDPYEQYF

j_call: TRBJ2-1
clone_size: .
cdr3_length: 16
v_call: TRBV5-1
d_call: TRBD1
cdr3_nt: TGCGCCAGCAGCTTAGGGGACAGGGGCGATATGAATGAGCAGTTCTTC
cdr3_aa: CASSLGDRGDMNEQFF

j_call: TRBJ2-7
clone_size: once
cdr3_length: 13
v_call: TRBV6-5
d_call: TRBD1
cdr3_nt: TGTGCCAGCAGTCTTGGGACAGCCTACGAGCAGTACTTC
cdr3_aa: CASSLGTAYEQYF

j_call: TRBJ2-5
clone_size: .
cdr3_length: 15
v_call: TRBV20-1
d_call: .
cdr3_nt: TGCAGTGCTAGTTGGCCAGGGCGGTCCCAAGAGACCCAGTACTTC
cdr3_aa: CSASWPGRSQETQYF

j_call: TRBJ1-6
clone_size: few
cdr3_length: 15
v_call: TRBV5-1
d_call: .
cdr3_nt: TGCGCCAGCAGCTTGCAAGGAGACCAATATTCACCCCTCCACTTT
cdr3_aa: CASSLQGDQYSPLHF

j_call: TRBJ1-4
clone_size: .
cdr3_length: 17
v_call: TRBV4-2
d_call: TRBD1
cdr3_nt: TGTGCCAGCAGCCAAGTGGGGACAGGGCCGGGCGACGAAAAACTGTTTTTT
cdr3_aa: CASSQVGTGPGDEKLFF

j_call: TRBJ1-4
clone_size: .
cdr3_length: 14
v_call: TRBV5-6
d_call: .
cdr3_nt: TGTGCCAGCAGCTTAGGACAGCCAAGCGAAAAACTGTTTTTT
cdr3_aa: CASSLGQPSEKLFF

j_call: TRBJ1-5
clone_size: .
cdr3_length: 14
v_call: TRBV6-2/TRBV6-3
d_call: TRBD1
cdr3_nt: TGTGCCAGCAGTCGGGGGACAGCAGATCAGCCCCAGCATTTT
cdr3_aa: CASSRGTADQPQHF

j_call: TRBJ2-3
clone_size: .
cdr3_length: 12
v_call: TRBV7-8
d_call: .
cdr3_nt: TGTGCCAGCGGAGGGGGCACAGATACGCAGTATTTT
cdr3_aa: CASGGGTDTQYF

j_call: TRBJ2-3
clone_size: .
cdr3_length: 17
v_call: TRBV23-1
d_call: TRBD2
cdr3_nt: TGCGCCAGCAGTCGGTCCCCTGGGACTAGCGGTACAGATACGCAGTATTTT
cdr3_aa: CASSRSPGTSGTDTQYF

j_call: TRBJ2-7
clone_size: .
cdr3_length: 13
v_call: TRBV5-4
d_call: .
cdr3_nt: TGTGCCAGCAGCTTGGGAGGGGACAACGAGCAGTACTTC
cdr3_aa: CASSLGGDNEQYF

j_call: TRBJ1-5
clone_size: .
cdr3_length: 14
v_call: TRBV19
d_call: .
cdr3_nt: TGTGCCAGTCGATTGCGGGGGGGCGATCAGCCCCAGCATTTT
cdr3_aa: CASRLRGGDQPQHF

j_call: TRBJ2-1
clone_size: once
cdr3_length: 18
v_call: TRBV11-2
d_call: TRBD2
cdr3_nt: TGTGCCAGCAGCTTTCGGCTAGCGGGCGAAAGCTCCTACAATGAGCAGTTCTTC
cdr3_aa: CASSFRLAGESSYNEQFF

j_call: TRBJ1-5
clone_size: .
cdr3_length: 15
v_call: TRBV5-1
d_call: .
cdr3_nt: TGCGCCAGCAGCTCTGACTCGACAGGCAATCAGCCCCAGCATTTT
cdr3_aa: CASSSDSTGNQPQHF

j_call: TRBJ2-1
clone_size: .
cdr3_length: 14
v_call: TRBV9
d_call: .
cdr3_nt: TGTGCCAGCAGTTCAACAGGAGCCTACAATGAGCAGTTCTTC
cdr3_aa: CASSSTGAYNEQFF

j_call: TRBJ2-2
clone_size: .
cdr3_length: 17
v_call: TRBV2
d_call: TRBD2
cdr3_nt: TGTGCCAGCAGTGCACTAGCGGGGGACCCTAACACCGGGGAGCTGTTTTTT
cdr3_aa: CASSALAGDPNTGELFF

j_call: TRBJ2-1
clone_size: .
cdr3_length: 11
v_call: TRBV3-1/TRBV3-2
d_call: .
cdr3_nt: TGTGCCAGCGCTAATGGAGGCGAGCAGTTCTTC
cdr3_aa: CASANGGEQFF

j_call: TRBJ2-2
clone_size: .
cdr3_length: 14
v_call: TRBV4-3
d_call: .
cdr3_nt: TGCGCCAGCAGCCAAGTCAGGGTCACCGGGGAGCTGTTTTTT
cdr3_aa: CASSQVRVTGELFF

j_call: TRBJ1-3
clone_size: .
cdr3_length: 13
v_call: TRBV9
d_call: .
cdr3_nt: TGTGCCAGCAGCGGGAGCTTCTGGAACACCATATATTTT
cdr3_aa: CASSGSFWNTIYF

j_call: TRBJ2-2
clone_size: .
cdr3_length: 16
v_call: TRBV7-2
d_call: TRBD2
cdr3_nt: TGTGCCAGCAGCTTAACTAGCGGGGGTTTCACCGGGGAGCTGTTTTTT
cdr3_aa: CASSLTSGGFTGELFF

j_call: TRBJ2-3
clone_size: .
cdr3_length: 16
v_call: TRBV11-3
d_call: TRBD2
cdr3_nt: TGTGCCAGCAGCTCAAGGACTAGCGGGGGGAGGGATACGCAGTATTTT
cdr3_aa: CASSSRTSGGRDTQYF

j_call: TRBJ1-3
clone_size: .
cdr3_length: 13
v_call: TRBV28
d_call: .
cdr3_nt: TGTGCCAGCAGCCAGGGGATACGAAACACCATATATTTT
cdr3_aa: CASSQGIRNTIYF

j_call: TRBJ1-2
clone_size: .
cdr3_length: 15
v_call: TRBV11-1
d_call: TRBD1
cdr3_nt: TGTGCCAGCAGCTTATCGGGACAGGGGAACTATGGCTACACCTTC
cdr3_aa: CASSLSGQGNYGYTF

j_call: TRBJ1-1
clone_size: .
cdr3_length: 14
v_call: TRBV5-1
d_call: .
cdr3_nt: TGCGCCAGCAGCTTGGGGGGGCCGGACACTGAAGCTTTCTTT
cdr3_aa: CASSLGGPDTEAFF

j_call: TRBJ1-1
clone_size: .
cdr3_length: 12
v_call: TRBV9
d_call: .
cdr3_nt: TGTGCCAGCAGCAGAGTGAACACTGAAGCTTTCTTT
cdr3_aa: CASSRVNTEAFF

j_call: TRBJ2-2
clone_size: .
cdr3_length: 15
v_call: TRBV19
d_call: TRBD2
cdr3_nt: TGTGCCAGTAGTCAACGGACTAGCGGGACCGGGGAGCTGTTTTTT
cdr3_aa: CASSQRTSGTGELFF

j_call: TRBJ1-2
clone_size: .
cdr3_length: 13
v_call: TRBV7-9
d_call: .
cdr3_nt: TGTGCCAGCAGCCAACAGGGTATGGATGGCTACACCTTC
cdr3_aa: CASSQQGMDGYTF

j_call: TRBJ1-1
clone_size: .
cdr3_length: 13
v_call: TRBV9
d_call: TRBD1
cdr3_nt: TGTGCCAGCAGCGTTCGGGACAGAACTGAAGCTTTCTTT
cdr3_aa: CASSVRDRTEAFF

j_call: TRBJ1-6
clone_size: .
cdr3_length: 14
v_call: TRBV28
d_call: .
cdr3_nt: TGTGCCAGCCAACCATATTACAACAATTCACCCCTCCACTTT
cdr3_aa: CASQPYYNNSPLHF

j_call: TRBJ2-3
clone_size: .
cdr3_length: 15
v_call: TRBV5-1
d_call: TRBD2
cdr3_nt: TGCGCCAGCAGCTTTAGCGGGGGGGCCGCAGATACGCAGTATTTT
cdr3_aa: CASSFSGGAADTQYF

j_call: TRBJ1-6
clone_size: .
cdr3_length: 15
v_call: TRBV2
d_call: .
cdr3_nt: TGTGCCAGCAGTGAACAACAGGCCCATAATTCACCCCTCCACTTT
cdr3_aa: CASSEQQAHNSPLHF

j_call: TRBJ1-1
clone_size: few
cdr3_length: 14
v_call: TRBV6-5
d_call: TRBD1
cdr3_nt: TGTGCCAGCAGTTCGGGACAGGGCGACACTGAAGCTTTCTTT
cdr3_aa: CASSSGQGDTEAFF

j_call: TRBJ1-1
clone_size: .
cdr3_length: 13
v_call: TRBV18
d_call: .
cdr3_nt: TGTGCCAGCTCACCCGGGGAGAACACTGAAGCTTTCTTT
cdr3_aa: CASSPGENTEAFF

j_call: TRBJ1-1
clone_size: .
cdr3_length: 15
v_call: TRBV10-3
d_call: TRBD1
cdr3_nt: TGTGCCATCAGGGAAGGTGGGACAGGGAATACTGAAGCTTTCTTT
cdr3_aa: CAIREGGTGNTEAFF

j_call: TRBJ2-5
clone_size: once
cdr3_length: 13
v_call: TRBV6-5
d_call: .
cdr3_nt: TGTGCCAGCAGTTACCGGCTAGCGGAGACCCAGTACTTC
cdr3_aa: CASSYRLAETQYF

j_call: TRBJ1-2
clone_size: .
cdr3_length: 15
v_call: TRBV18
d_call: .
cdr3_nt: TGTGCCAGCTCACGTCTAGGGGCCCTTAACTATGGCTACACCTTC
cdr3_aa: CASSRLGALNYGYTF

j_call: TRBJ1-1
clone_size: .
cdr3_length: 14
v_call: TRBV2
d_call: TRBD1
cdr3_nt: TGTGCCAGCAGTGAGGACAGGGGGGCAACTGAAGCTTTCTTT
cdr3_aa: CASSEDRGATEAFF

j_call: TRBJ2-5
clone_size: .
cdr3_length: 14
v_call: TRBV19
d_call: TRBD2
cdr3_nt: TGTGCCACCTCAGCTGGCGGGGGAGGGGAGACCCAGTACTTC
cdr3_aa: CATSAGGGGETQYF

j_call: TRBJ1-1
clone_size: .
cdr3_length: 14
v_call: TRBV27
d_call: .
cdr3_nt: TGTGCCAGCAGTTTTCAGGGAGGGAGCACTGAAGCTTTCTTT
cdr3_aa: CASSFQGGSTEAFF

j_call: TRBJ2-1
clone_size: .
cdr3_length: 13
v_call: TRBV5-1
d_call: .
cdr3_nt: TGCGCCAGCAGCATTGGAGGGAACAATGAGCAGTTCTTC
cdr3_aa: CASSIGGNNEQFF

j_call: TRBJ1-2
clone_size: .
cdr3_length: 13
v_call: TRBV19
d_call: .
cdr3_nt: TGTGCCAGTAGTCTCCCGGGGTCTATTGGCTACACCTTC
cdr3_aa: CASSLPGSIGYTF

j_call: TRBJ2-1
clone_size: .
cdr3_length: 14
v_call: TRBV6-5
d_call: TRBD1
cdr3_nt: TGTGCCAGCAGCAAGACAGGGGGCAGGCATGAGCAGTTCTTC
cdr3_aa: CASSKTGGRHEQFF

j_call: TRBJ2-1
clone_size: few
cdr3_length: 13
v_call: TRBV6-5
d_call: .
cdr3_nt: TGTGCCAGCAGTTACTCTGGGACTGGGGAGCAGTTCTTC
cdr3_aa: CASSYSGTGEQFF

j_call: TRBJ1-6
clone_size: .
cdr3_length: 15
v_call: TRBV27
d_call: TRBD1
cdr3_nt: TGTGCCAGCAGTTTGAAAGGGGGCTGGAATTCACCCCTCCACTTT
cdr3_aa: CASSLKGGWNSPLHF

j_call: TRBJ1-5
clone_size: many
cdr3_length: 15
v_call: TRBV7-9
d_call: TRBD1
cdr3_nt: TGTGCCAGCAGCGGAGTGGGACAGGGGGGTCAGCCCCAGCATTTT
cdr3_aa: CASSGVGQGGQPQHF

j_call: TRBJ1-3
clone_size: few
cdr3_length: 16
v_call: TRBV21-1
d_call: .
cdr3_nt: TGTGCCAGCAGCGTTCAGGGGGATACCTCTGGAAACACCATATATTTT
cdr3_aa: CASSVQGDTSGNTIYF

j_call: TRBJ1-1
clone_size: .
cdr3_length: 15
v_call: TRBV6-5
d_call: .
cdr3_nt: TGTGCCAGCAGTTACCCCCAGGCAGGGGACACTGAAGCTTTCTTT
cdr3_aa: CASSYPQAGDTEAFF

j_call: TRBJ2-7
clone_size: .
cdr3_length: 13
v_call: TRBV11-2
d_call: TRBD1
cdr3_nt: TGTGCCAGCAGCGCGGACAGGATCGGCGAGCAGTACTTC
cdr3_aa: CASSADRIGEQYF

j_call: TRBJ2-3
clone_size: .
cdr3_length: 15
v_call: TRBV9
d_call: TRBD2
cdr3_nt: TGTGCCAGCAGCCCCCCGGGACTAGCGGGGAGTACGCAGTATTTT
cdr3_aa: CASSPPGLAGSTQYF

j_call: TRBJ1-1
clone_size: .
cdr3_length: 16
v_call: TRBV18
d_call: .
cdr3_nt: TGTGCCAGCTCACCACCTACGGGAGTCGGAAACACTGAAGCTTTCTTT
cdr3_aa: CASSPPTGVGNTEAFF

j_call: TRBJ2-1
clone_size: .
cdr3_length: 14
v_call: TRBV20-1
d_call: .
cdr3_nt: TGCAGTGCTAGTGGGGGACACCCCTACAATGAGCAGTTCTTC
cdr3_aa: CSASGGHPYNEQFF

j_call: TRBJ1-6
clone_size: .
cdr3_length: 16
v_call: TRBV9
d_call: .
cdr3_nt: TGTGCCAGCAGCGTAGAGGGGCAGGCCACTAATTCACCCCTCCACTTT
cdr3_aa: CASSVEGQATNSPLHF

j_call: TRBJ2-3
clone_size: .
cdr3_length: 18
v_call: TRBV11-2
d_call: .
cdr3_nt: TGTGCCAGCAGCTTAGAGTGGCTGGGGCGGGGTGGCACAGATACGCAGTATTTT
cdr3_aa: CASSLEWLGRGGTDTQYF

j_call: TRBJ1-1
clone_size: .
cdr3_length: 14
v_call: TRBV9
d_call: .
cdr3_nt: TGTGCCAGCAGCGTAGGCGGGGCTGGAACTGAAGCTTTCTTT
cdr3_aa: CASSVGGAGTEAFF

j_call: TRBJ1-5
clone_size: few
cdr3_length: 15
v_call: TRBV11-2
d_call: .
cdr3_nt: TGTGCCAGCAGCTTAACTGTGGAAGGAGGACAGCCCCAGCATTTT
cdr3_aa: CASSLTVEGGQPQHF

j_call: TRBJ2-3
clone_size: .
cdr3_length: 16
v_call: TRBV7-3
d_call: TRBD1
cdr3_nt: TGTGCCAGCAGCCCGCGGACAGGCCATAGCACAGATACGCAGTATTTT
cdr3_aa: CASSPRTGHSTDTQYF

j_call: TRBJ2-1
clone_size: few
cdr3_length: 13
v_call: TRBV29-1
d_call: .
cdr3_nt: TGCAGCGTTCGGGGAGGCTTCTCTGATGAGCAGTTCTTC
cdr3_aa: CSVRGGFSDEQFF

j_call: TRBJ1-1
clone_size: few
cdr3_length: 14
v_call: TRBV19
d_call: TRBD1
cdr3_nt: TGTGCCAGTAGTATCGGACAGGGGTACACTGAAGCTTTCTTT
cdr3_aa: CASSIGQGYTEAFF

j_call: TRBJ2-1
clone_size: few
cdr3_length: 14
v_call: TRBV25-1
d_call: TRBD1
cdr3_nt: TGTGCCAGCAGTGAATGGGGACAGGGCAATGAGCAGTTCTTC
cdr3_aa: CASSEWGQGNEQFF